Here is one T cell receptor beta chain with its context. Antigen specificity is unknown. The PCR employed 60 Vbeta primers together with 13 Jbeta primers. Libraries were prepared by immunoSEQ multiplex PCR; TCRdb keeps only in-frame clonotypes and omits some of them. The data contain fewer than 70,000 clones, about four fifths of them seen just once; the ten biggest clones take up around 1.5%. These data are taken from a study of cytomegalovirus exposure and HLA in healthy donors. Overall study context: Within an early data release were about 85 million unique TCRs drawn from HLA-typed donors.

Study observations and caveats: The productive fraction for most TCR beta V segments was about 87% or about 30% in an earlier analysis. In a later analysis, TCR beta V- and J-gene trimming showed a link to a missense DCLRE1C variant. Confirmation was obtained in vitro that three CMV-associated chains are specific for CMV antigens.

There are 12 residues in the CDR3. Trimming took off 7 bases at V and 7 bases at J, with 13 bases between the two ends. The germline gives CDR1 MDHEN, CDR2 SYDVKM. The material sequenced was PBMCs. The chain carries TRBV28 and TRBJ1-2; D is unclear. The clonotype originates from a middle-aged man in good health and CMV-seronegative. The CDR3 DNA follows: TGTGCCAGCACCCAACGGGTTGCTGGCTACACCTTC. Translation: CASTQRVAGYTF.